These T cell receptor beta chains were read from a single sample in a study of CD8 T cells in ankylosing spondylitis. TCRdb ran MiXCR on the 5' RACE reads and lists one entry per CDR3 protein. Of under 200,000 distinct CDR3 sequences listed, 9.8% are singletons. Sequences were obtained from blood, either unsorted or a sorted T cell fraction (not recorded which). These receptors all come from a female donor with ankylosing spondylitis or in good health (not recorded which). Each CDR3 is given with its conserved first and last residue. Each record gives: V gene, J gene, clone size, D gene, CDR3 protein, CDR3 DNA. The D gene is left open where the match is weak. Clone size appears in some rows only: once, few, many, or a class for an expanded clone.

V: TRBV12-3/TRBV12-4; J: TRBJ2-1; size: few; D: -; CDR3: CASSGTIQYNEQFF; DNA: TGTGCCAGCAGCGGGACAATTCAATACAATGAGCAGTTCTTC
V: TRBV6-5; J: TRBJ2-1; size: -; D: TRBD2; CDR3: CASSYAGGPNEQFF; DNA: TGTGCCAGCAGTTACGCGGGAGGGCCCAATGAGCAGTTCTTC
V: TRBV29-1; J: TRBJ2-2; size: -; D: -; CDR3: CSVAHTGELFF; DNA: TGCAGCGTTGCGCATACCGGGGAGCTGTTTTTT
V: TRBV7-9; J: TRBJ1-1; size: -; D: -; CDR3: CASSLVRGNTEAFF; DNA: TGTGCCAGCAGCTTAGTTCGAGGGAACACTGAAGCTTTCTTT
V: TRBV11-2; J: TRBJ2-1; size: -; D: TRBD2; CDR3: CASSSPGLQAEQFF; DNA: TGTGCCAGCAGCTCCCCGGGACTACAAGCTGAGCAGTTCTTC
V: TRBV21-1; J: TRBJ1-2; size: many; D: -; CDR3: CASNPTGGNYGYTF; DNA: TGTGCCAGCAACCCGACAGGGGGCAACTATGGCTACACCTTC
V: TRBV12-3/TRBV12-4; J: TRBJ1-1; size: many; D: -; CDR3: CASRRQMNTEAFF; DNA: TGTGCCAGCAGACGACAGATGAACACTGAAGCTTTCTTT
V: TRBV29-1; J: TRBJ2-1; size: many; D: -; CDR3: CSIAPVLSSYNEQFF; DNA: TGCAGCATCGCCCCGGTATTGAGCTCCTACAATGAGCAGTTCTTC
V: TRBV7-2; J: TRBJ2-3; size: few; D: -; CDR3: CASSLDLGYSTDTQYF; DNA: TGTGCCAGCAGCTTAGACTTGGGTTATAGCACAGATACGCAGTATTTT
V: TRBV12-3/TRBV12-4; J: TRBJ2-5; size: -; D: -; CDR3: CASSFMGSETQYF; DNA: TGTGCCAGCAGTTTTATGGGGTCAGAGACCCAGTACTTC
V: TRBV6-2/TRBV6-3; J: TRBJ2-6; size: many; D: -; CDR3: CASSYDQDRDGGANVLTF; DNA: TGTGCCAGCAGCTACGACCAAGACCGAGATGGTGGGGCCAACGTCCTGACTTTC
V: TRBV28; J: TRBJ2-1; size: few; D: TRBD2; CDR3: CASSRLAEYNEQFF; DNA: TGTGCCAGCAGTAGACTAGCGGAGTACAATGAGCAGTTCTTC
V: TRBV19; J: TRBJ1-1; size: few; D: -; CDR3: CASSTLTDGYMNTEAFF; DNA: TGTGCCAGTAGTACGCTCACGGACGGTTACATGAACACTGAAGCTTTCTTT
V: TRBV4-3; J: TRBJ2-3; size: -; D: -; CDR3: CASSLGHQTRDTQYF; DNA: TGCGCCAGCAGTCTCGGACATCAGACGCGGGATACGCAGTATTTT
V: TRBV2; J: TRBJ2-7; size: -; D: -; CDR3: CASKVRSYEQYF; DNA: TGTGCCAGCAAGGTCCGATCCTACGAGCAGTACTTC
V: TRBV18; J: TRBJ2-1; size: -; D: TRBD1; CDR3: CASSPGDSYNEQFF; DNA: TGTGCCAGCTCACCTGGGGACAGCTACAATGAGCAGTTCTTC
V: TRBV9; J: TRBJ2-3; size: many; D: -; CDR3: CASSGYTDTQYF; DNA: TGTGCCAGCAGCGGGTACACAGATACGCAGTATTTT
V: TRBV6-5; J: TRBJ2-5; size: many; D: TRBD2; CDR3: CASSYSPSGEETQYF; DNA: TGTGCCAGCAGTTACTCCCCTAGCGGTGAAGAGACCCAGTACTTC
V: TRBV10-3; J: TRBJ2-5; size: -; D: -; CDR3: CAIPRPGLPEGETQYF; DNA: TGTGCCATCCCCCGTCCAGGGCTACCCGAAGGGGAGACCCAGTACTTC
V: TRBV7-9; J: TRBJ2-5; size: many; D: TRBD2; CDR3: CASSRLRLAEETQYF; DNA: TGTGCCAGCAGCCGCCTCAGACTAGCGGAAGAGACCCAGTACTTC
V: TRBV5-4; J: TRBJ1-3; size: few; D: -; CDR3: CASSLKGSAGNTIYF; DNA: TGTGCCAGCAGCTTAAAGGGATCGGCTGGAAACACCATATATTTT
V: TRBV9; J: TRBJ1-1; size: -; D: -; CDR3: CASSVTREKGNTEAFF; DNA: TGTGCCAGCAGCGTAACAAGGGAGAAGGGGAACACTGAAGCTTTCTTT
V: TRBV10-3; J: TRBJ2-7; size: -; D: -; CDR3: CAISGEGDYEQYF; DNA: TGTGCCATCAGTGGGGAGGGGGACTACGAGCAGTACTTC
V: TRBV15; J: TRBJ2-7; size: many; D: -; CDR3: CATSRDEDEQYF; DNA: TGTGCCACCAGCAGAGACGAGGACGAGCAGTACTTC
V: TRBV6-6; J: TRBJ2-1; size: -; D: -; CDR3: CALRGEAADEQFF; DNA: TGTGCCCTTCGGGGAGAGGCCGCCGATGAGCAGTTCTTC
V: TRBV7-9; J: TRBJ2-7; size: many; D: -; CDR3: CASSLGDYEQYF; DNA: TGTGCCAGCAGCTTAGGAGACTACGAGCAGTACTTC
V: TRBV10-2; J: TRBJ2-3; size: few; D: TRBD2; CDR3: CASTLAGGKDTQYF; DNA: TGCGCCAGCACCCTAGCGGGAGGGAAAGATACGCAGTATTTT
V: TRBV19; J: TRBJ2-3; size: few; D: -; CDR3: CASSTVEKGDTQYF; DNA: TGTGCCAGTAGTACCGTTGAGAAGGGGGATACGCAGTATTTT